This T cell receptor (beta chain) was recorded in a study of T cell changes during pregnancy in multiple sclerosis (dated by TCRdb to about 2019). Looking at the study overall: The study looked at changes in the T cell repertoire across pregnancy in women with multiple sclerosis.

The CDR3 measures 16 amino acids from cysteine to phenylalanine. Of the read, only the CDR3 DNA is kept; its 48 bases are in frame from base 1. CDR1 and CDR2 were assigned from the germline V gene as MNHEY and SVGAGI. The junction shows trimming of 0 bases on V and 7 bases on J, and the gene matches do not reach 2 bases of it. This clone was seen a handful of times. The specificity of this receptor is unknown. No base-level quality is on record; no much larger clone is a single base apart. Libraries were constructed by the immunoSEQ multiplex PCR assay. Not all clones reach the TCRdb copy of this immuneACCESS table, which keeps in-frame sequences only. Checked studies attribute under half of the gap to unresolved V genes and leave the rest unexplained. This sample holds tens of thousands of clones; around 92% were observed only once. Just under 2% of the sample is held by the ten biggest clonotypes.

The receptor's source is a female donor in good health, enrolled as a control in a pregnancy study. The sample here was peripheral blood, taken in the third trimester of pregnancy. The chain links TRBV6-5 with TRBJ2-1, and TRBD2 matches 14 of the central bases. CDR3 sequence: CASSYSTSGRVNEQFF. The DNA sequence is as follows: TGTGCCAGCAGTTACTCGACTAGCGGGAGGGTTAATGAGCAGTTCTTC.